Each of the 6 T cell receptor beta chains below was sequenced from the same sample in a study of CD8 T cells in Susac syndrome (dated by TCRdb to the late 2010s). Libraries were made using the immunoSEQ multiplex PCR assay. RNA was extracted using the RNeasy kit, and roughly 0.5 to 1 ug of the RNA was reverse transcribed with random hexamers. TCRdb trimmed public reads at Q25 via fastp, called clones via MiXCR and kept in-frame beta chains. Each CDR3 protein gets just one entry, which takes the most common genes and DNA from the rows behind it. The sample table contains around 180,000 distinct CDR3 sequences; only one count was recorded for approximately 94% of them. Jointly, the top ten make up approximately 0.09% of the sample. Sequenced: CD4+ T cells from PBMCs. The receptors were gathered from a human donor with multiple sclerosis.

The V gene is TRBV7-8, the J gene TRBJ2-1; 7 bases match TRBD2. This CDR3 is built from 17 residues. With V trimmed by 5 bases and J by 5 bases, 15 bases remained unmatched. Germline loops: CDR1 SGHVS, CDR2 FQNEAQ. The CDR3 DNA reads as TGTGCCAGCAGCCCATCCCCATTGCGGACTAGACACAATGAGCAGTTCTTC. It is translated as CASSPSPLRTRHNEQFF.

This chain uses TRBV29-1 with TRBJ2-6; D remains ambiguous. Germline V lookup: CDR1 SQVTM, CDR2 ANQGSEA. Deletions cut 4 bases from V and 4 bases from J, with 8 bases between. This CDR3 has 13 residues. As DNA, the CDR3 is TGCAGCGTTGGGGCTCCCGGGGCCAACGTCCTGACTTTC. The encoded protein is CSVGAPGANVLTF.

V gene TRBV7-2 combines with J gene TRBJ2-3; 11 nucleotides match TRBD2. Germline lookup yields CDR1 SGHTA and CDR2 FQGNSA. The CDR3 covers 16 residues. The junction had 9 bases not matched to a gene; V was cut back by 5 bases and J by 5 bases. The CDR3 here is CASSTIAGGPIDTQYF. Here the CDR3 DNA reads TGTGCCAGCAGCACCATAGCGGGAGGGCCAATAGATACGCAGTATTTT.

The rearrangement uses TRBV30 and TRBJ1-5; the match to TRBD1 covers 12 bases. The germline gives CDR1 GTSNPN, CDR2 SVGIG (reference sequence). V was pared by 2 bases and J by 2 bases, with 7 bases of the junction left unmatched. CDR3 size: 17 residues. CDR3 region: CAWSSGTGGWGNQPQHF. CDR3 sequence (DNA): TGTGCCTGGAGTTCCGGGACAGGGGGCTGGGGCAATCAGCCCCAGCATTTT.

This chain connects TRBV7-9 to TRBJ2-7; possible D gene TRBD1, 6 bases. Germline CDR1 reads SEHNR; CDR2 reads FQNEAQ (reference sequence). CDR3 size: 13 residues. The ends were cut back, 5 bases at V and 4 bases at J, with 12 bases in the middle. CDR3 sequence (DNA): TGTGCCAGCAGCGCATCAGGGGTTTACGAGCAGTACTTC. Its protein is CASSASGVYEQYF.

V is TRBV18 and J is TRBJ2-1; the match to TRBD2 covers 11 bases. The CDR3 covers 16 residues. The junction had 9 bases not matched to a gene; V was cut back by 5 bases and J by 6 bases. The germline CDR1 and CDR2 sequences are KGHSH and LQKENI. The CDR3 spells CASSLLAGVLSNEQFF. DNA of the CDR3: TGTGCCAGCTCATTACTAGCGGGAGTTCTTTCCAATGAGCAGTTCTTC.